This T cell receptor beta chain was recorded in a study of blood T cell repertoires in COVID-19. Study as a whole: The samples span acute and convalescent COVID-19 from the United States, Italy and Spain. T cells, B-cell-depleted T cells, or PBMCs provided the cDNA or gDNA that served as material.

Repertoires were generated with immunoSEQ multiplex PCR, while TCRdb's copy carries only in-frame clones and drops some. Among about 180,000 clones listed, 88% were seen once. Participant-reported clinical history was the basis for cohort assignment. CDR1 SQVTM and CDR2 ANQGSEA come from the germline V gene. V was trimmed by 0 bases and J by 2 bases, leaving 15 bases between them. The CDR3 runs 16 residues. Specimen: PBMCs or T cells enriched from blood (not recorded which). The gene calls are TRBV29-1 and TRBJ2-3; possible D gene TRBD1, 5 bases. This clonotype originated in a woman between 18 and 29 years old who had recovered from COVID-19. DNA of the CDR3: TGCAGCGTTGAAGAGGGTCCAGGGCGCTACACAGATACGCAGTATTTT. Its protein product is CSVEEGPGRYTDTQYF.